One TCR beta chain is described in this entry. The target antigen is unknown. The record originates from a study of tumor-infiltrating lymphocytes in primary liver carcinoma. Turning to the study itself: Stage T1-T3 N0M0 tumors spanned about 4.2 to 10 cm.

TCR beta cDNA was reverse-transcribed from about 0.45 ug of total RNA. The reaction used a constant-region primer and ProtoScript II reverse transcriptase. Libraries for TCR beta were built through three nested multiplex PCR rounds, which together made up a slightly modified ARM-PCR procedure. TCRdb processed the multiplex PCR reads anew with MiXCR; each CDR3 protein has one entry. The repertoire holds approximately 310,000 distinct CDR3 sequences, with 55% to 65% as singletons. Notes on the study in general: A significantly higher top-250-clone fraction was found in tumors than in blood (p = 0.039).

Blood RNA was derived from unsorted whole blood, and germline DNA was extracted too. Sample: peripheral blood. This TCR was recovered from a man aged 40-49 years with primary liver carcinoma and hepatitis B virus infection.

The CDR3 sequence is CARSLFLGDNEQFF. In DNA, the CDR3 is TGTGCCAGGAGCCTCTTCCTAGGGGACAATGAGCAGTTCTTC. The chain employs TRBV11-3 and TRBJ2-1; D is possibly TRBD1 (5 bases). Germline CDR1 is SGHNT and CDR2 is YENEEA. Between the trimmed V and J ends, which lost 9 bases and 5 bases, there was a span of 17 bases. The CDR3 has 14 residues.